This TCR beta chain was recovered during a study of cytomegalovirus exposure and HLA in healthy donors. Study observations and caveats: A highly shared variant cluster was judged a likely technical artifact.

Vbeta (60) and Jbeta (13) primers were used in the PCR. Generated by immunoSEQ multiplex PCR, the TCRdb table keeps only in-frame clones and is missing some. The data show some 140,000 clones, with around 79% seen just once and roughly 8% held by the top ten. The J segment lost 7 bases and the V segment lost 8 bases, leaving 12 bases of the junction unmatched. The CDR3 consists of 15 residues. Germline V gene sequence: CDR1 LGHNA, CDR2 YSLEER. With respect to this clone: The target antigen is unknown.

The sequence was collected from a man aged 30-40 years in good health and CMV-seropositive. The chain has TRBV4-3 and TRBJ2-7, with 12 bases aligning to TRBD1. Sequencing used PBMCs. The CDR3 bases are TGCGCCAGCTCCGAGGCAGGGACAGGGGGCGGAGAGCAGTACTTC. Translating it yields CASSEAGTGGGEQYF.